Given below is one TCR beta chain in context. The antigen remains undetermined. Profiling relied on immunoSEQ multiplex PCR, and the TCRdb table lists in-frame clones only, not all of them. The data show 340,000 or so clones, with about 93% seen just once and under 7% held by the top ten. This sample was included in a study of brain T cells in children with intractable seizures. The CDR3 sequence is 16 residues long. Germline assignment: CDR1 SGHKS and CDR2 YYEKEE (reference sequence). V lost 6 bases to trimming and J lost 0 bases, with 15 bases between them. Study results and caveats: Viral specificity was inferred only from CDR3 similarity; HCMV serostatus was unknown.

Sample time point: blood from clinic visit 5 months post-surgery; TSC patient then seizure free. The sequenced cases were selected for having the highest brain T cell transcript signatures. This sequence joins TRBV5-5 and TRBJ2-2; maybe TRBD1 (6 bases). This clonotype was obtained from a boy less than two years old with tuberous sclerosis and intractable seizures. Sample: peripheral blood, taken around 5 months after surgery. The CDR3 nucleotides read TGTGCCAGCACCTCTCGGACAGTCGCGAACACCGGGGAGCTGTTTTTT. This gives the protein CASTSRTVANTGELFF. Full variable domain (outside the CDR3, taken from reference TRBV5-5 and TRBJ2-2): DAGVTQSPTHLIKTRGQQVTLRCSPISGHKSVSWYQQVLGQGPQFIFQYYEKEERGRGNFPDRFSARQFPNYSSELNVNALLLGDSALYLCASTSRTVANTGELFFGEGSRLTVL.